These T cell receptor beta chains were read from a single sample in a study of post-analysis software for immune sequencing data. TCRdb passed the PCR reads through MiXCR, listing each CDR3 protein once. The table records a few hundred thousand distinct CDR3 sequences, 35% to 45% of them present only once. The sample taken for sequencing was blood. Receptor source: a girl between 5 and 17 years old with multiple sclerosis. The CDR3 runs from the conserved cysteine through the conserved F or W. Each record gives: D gene, J gene, V gene, clone size, CDR3 protein, CDR3 DNA. The D gene is left open where the match is weak. Not all rows give a size; the values are once, few, many and, for expanded clones, a class.

D: TRBD2
J: TRBJ2-1
V: TRBV3-1
size: many
CDR3: CASSPLAGGIYNEQFF
DNA: TGTGCCAGCAGCCCTTTAGCGGGAGGGATCTACAATGAGCAGTTCTTC

D: TRBD1
J: TRBJ1-2
V: TRBV24-1
size: many
CDR3: CATSDSWDSQQPYGYTF
DNA: TGTGCCACCAGTGATAGTTGGGACAGCCAACAGCCCTATGGCTACACCTTC

D: .
J: TRBJ2-1
V: TRBV5-1
size: .
CDR3: CASKDGGGAFDEQFF
DNA: TGCGCCAGCAAGGACGGTGGAGGAGCATTCGATGAGCAGTTCTTC

D: TRBD1
J: TRBJ2-5
V: TRBV14
size: .
CDR3: CASSTQGAYEETQYF
DNA: TGTGCCAGCAGCACCCAGGGGGCTTACGAAGAGACCCAGTACTTC

D: TRBD2
J: TRBJ2-2
V: TRBV12-3/TRBV12-4
size: .
CDR3: CASSHTSGGNTGELFF
DNA: TGTGCCAGCAGCCATACTAGCGGGGGTAACACCGGGGAGCTGTTTTTT

D: TRBD2
J: TRBJ2-1
V: TRBV10-3
size: .
CDR3: CAIRLAGGENEQFF
DNA: TGTGCCATCAGACTAGCGGGGGGGGAAAATGAGCAGTTCTTC

D: .
J: TRBJ1-5
V: TRBV5-1
size: many
CDR3: CASSTDSSNQPQHF
DNA: TGCGCCAGCAGCACGGACAGTAGCAATCAGCCCCAGCATTTT

D: .
J: TRBJ2-3
V: TRBV20-1
size: many
CDR3: CSASDGSGGTDTQYF
DNA: TGCAGTGCTAGTGACGGGAGTGGTGGAACAGATACGCAGTATTTT

D: .
J: TRBJ1-5
V: TRBV9
size: few
CDR3: CASSVAGANQPQHF
DNA: TGTGCCAGCAGCGTCGCGGGGGCCAATCAGCCCCAGCATTTT

D: TRBD1
J: TRBJ2-5
V: TRBV29-1
size: .
CDR3: CSVGTERGTQYF
DNA: TGCAGCGTCGGGACAGAACGGGGGACCCAGTACTTC

D: .
J: TRBJ1-6
V: TRBV9
size: few
CDR3: CASSVKIGSPLHF
DNA: TGTGCCAGCAGCGTAAAGATAGGGTCACCCCTCCACTTT

D: .
J: TRBJ1-2
V: TRBV5-1
size: many
CDR3: CASSFSGVANYGYTF
DNA: TGCGCCAGCAGCTTTTCAGGGGTCGCTAACTATGGCTACACCTTC

D: .
J: TRBJ1-6
V: TRBV14
size: many
CDR3: CASSQGPTPLHF
DNA: TGTGCCAGCAGCCAAGGTCCGACACCCCTCCACTTT

D: TRBD2
J: TRBJ2-1
V: TRBV15
size: .
CDR3: CATSGLAGGPANEQFF
DNA: TGTGCCACCAGCGGCCTAGCGGGAGGGCCGGCCAATGAGCAGTTCTTC

D: .
J: TRBJ2-7
V: TRBV5-1
size: many
CDR3: CASSLDGYEQYF
DNA: TGCGCCAGCAGCTTGGATGGCTACGAGCAGTACTTC

D: TRBD1
J: TRBJ1-1
V: TRBV12-3/TRBV12-4
size: .
CDR3: CASRPGQGNTEAFF
DNA: TGTGCCAGCAGACCGGGACAGGGGAACACTGAAGCTTTCTTT

D: .
J: TRBJ2-3
V: TRBV10-3
size: .
CDR3: CTISVGRRADTQYF
DNA: TGTACCATCAGTGTTGGCAGGAGAGCAGATACGCAGTATTTT

D: TRBD2
J: TRBJ2-3
V: TRBV12-3/TRBV12-4
size: .
CDR3: CASSPTFLASGADTQYF
DNA: TGTGCCAGCAGCCCTACGTTTCTGGCTAGCGGTGCGGATACGCAGTATTTT

D: TRBD1
J: TRBJ1-1
V: TRBV11-2
size: many
CDR3: CASSSDRDTEAFF
DNA: TGTGCCAGCAGTTCTGACAGGGACACTGAAGCTTTCTTT

D: TRBD1
J: TRBJ2-3
V: TRBV3-1
size: many
CDR3: CASSQSTGGSTDTQYF
DNA: TGTGCCAGCAGCCAATCGACAGGGGGTAGCACAGATACGCAGTATTTT

D: .
J: TRBJ2-1
V: TRBV7-9
size: few
CDR3: CASSLLGIHNEQFF
DNA: TGTGCCAGCAGCTTACTAGGGATTCACAATGAGCAGTTCTTC

D: .
J: TRBJ2-7
V: TRBV20-1
size: .
CDR3: CSARDLQGRYEQYF
DNA: TGCAGTGCTAGAGATCTTCAGGGGAGGTACGAGCAGTACTTC

D: TRBD2
J: TRBJ2-7
V: TRBV2
size: many
CDR3: CASSRGVGSYEQYF
DNA: TGTGCCAGCAGTCGGGGGGTGGGGAGCTACGAGCAGTACTTC

D: .
J: TRBJ1-2
V: TRBV29-1
size: many
CDR3: CSVGRTGGGYTF
DNA: TGCAGCGTTGGAAGGACGGGGGGCGGCTACACCTTC

D: .
J: TRBJ2-7
V: TRBV6-2/TRBV6-3
size: .
CDR3: CATSVRFSYEQYF
DNA: TGTGCCACCTCAGTGCGGTTCTCCTACGAGCAGTACTTC

D: TRBD2
J: TRBJ2-1
V: TRBV7-2
size: many
CDR3: CASSLREGEQFF
DNA: TGTGCCAGCAGCTTGCGGGAGGGTGAGCAGTTCTTC

D: .
J: TRBJ1-2
V: TRBV20-1
size: many
CDR3: CSARADYGYTF
DNA: TGCAGTGCCAGAGCCGACTATGGCTACACCTTC

D: TRBD2
J: TRBJ2-1
V: TRBV20-1
size: many
CDR3: CSAKTSGSPNEQFF
DNA: TGCAGTGCCAAGACTAGCGGGAGTCCGAATGAGCAGTTCTTC

D: .
J: TRBJ1-2
V: TRBV7-7
size: many
CDR3: CASSLNPNSGYTF
DNA: TGTGCCAGCAGCTTAAACCCTAACAGCGGCTACACCTTC

D: .
J: TRBJ2-7
V: TRBV20-1
size: .
CDR3: CSARGDPGPRKYF
DNA: TGCAGTGCTAGGGGGGATCCGGGACCGCGAAAGTACTTC

D: .
J: TRBJ2-7
V: TRBV27
size: .
CDR3: CASSWGDIYEQYF
DNA: TGTGCCAGCAGTTGGGGTGACATCTACGAGCAGTACTTC

D: TRBD2
J: TRBJ2-1
V: TRBV7-2
size: many
CDR3: CASSGLAGSYNEQFF
DNA: TGTGCCAGCAGCGGACTAGCGGGATCCTACAATGAGCAGTTCTTC

D: .
J: TRBJ1-1
V: TRBV5-1
size: few
CDR3: CASSFLPGQAEAFF
DNA: TGCGCCAGCAGCTTTCTCCCAGGGCAAGCTGAAGCTTTCTTT

D: .
J: TRBJ2-3
V: TRBV2
size: many
CDR3: CASTPYGVSTDTQYF
DNA: TGTGCCAGCACCCCATATGGGGTTAGCACAGATACGCAGTATTTT

D: TRBD1
J: TRBJ1-5
V: TRBV18
size: few
CDR3: CASSPSTQGGAQPQHF
DNA: TGTGCCAGCTCACCATCCACCCAGGGGGGGGCTCAGCCCCAGCATTTT

D: .
J: TRBJ1-6
V: TRBV6-5
size: many
CDR3: CASSYSLQGRGSPLHF
DNA: TGTGCCAGCAGTTACTCGTTACAGGGTCGTGGTTCACCCCTCCACTTT

D: .
J: TRBJ2-5
V: TRBV5-1
size: .
CDR3: CASSFAGTAKKQYF
DNA: TGCGCCAGCAGCTTCGCCGGGACTGCCAAAAAGCAGTACTTC

D: .
J: TRBJ1-2
V: TRBV20-1
size: .
CDR3: CSALHGVSYGYTF
DNA: TGCAGTGCTCTTCATGGGGTATCATATGGCTACACCTTC

D: .
J: TRBJ1-2
V: TRBV6-5
size: .
CDR3: CASSYGSHIYGYTF
DNA: TGTGCCAGCAGTTACGGGTCCCATATCTATGGCTACACCTTC

D: TRBD1
J: TRBJ2-2
V: TRBV12-3/TRBV12-4
size: .
CDR3: CASSTGQGTGELFF
DNA: TGTGCCAGCAGCACGGGACAGGGGACTGGGGAGCTGTTTTTT

D: .
J: TRBJ2-7
V: TRBV12-3/TRBV12-4
size: .
CDR3: CASSPPGALPSYEQYF
DNA: TGTGCCAGCAGTCCACCAGGGGCCCTTCCATCCTACGAGCAGTACTTC

D: TRBD1
J: TRBJ1-1
V: TRBV6-5
size: .
CDR3: CASSWGQGLLNTEAFF
DNA: TGTGCCAGCAGTTGGGGACAGGGACTTTTGAACACTGAAGCTTTCTTT

D: TRBD1
J: TRBJ1-1
V: TRBV7-2
size: many
CDR3: CASSSDRGPTEAFF
DNA: TGTGCCAGCAGCTCCGACAGGGGGCCTACTGAAGCTTTCTTT

D: .
J: TRBJ1-5
V: TRBV5-1
size: many
CDR3: CASSNGGSNQPQHF
DNA: TGCGCCAGCAGCAACGGGGGTAGCAATCAGCCCCAGCATTTT

D: .
J: TRBJ1-1
V: TRBV7-9
size: .
CDR3: CASRPAKNTEAFF
DNA: TGTGCCAGCAGGCCTGCCAAGAACACTGAAGCTTTCTTT

D: TRBD1
J: TRBJ1-1
V: TRBV3-1
size: .
CDR3: CASSRGTGWLDTEAFF
DNA: TGTGCCAGCAGCCGCGGGACAGGGTGGCTTGACACTGAAGCTTTCTTT

D: .
J: TRBJ2-1
V: TRBV4-1
size: many
CDR3: CASSQGAEQFF
DNA: TGCGCCAGCAGCCAGGGGGCTGAGCAGTTCTTC

D: .
J: TRBJ2-1
V: TRBV15
size: .
CDR3: CATSRPVRDANEQFF
DNA: TGTGCCACCAGCAGACCCGTCAGGGACGCCAATGAGCAGTTCTTC

D: .
J: TRBJ2-3
V: TRBV12-3/TRBV12-4
size: .
CDR3: CASSPLGSGSGTDTQYF
DNA: TGTGCCAGCAGTCCTTTGGGAAGCGGGTCTGGCACAGATACGCAGTATTTT

D: .
J: TRBJ1-4
V: TRBV5-1
size: few
CDR3: CASSDGSSGEKLFF
DNA: TGCGCCAGCAGCGACGGGTCGTCAGGGGAAAAACTGTTTTTT

D: TRBD2
J: TRBJ2-1
V: TRBV4-1
size: many
CDR3: CASSQDQRLAMSHEQFF
DNA: TGCGCCAGCAGCCAAGATCAGCGACTAGCGATGAGCCATGAGCAGTTCTTC

D: .
J: TRBJ2-3
V: TRBV3-1
size: many
CDR3: CASSQEDTQYF
DNA: TGTGCCAGCAGCCAAGAGGATACGCAGTATTTT